These T cell receptor beta chains were read from a single sample in a study of blood T cell repertoires in COVID-19. TCRdb's copy holds only in-frame clones and misses some; the assay was immunoSEQ multiplex PCR. The table has 200,000 to 250,000 clones, roughly 90% seen once. The sample taken for sequencing was peripheral blood. The receptors were gathered from a man aged 50 to 60 with COVID-19, enrolled during active disease. CDR3s include the opening cysteine and the closing phenylalanine or tryptophan. The order of the fields is CDR3 DNA, CDR3 protein, V gene, D gene, J gene. The D gene is left open where the match is weak.

TGTGCCAGCAGCCGACAGGGGTGGGATACGCAGTATTTT | CASSRQGWDTQYF | TRBV6-2/TRBV6-3 | TRBD1 | TRBJ2-3
TGTGCCACCAGTGATACACGAAGCTCTGGGGCCAACGTCCTGACTTTC | CATSDTRSSGANVLTF | TRBV24-1 | NA | TRBJ2-6
TGTGCCTGGAGTACCGACAGGGGGGCTGGCTACACCTTC | CAWSTDRGAGYTF | TRBV30 | TRBD1 | TRBJ1-2
TGTGCCAGCAGCTTAGGCCCAGCAGGGGAATATGGCTACACCTTC | CASSLGPAGEYGYTF | TRBV7-2 | NA | TRBJ1-2
TGTGCCAGCAGCGTAGTCGCTAGCGGTCAAGAGACCCAGTACTTC | CASSVVASGQETQYF | TRBV9 | TRBD2 | TRBJ2-5
TGTGCCAGCAGCCAAGATGAGAGGGTTTCAGCCACAGATACGCAGTATTTT | CASSQDERVSATDTQYF | TRBV3-1/TRBV3-2 | NA | TRBJ2-3
TGTGCCAGCAGCCCGGGACAGGGAGTCTATGGCTACACCTTC | CASSPGQGVYGYTF | TRBV7-2 | TRBD1 | TRBJ1-2
TGTGCCAGCAGTTCCCACGCGGCTCGTGGGTTGACTGAAGCTTTCTTT | CASSSHAARGLTEAFF | TRBV28 | NA | TRBJ1-1
TGCGCCAGCAGCCAAGTGGCAACAGGGTTGCCAGGCAATCAGCCCCAGCATTTT | CASSQVATGLPGNQPQHF | TRBV4-1 | NA | TRBJ1-5
TGTGCCTGGTCCGGACAGGGGGGTATGACTAGCGGGAGGGAGACTGGGGCCAACGTCCTGACTTTC | CAWSGQGGMTSGRETGANVLTF | TRBV30 | TRBD2 | TRBJ2-6
TGCGCCAGCAGCCCCGACAGGGCGAGCACAGATACGCAGTATTTT | CASSPDRASTDTQYF | TRBV10-2 | TRBD1 | TRBJ2-3
TGTGCCAGCAGCCAACTAGTCGTTAACGAGCAGTACTTC | CASSQLVVNEQYF | TRBV14 | NA | TRBJ2-7
TGTGCCAGCAGTTACTCGCAGGCGAACACTGAAGCTTTCTTT | CASSYSQANTEAFF | TRBV6-5 | NA | TRBJ1-1
TGCGCCAGCAGCCAGCAACCCTCCGGGACAGACTATGGCTACACCTTC | CASSQQPSGTDYGYTF | TRBV5-1 | TRBD1 | TRBJ1-2
TGTGCCAGCAGTTTAAGCGGGATCTACGAGCAGTACTTC | CASSLSGIYEQYF | TRBV12-3/TRBV12-4 | TRBD2 | TRBJ2-7